Each of the 28 T cell receptor beta chains below was sequenced from the same sample in a study of beta chain features in type 1 diabetes. Expressed TCRB transcripts got sequenced, as all isolated RNA was reverse transcribed. This table comes from immunoSEQ multiplex PCR, and its TCRdb copy is limited to in-frame clones, with some not included. This sample has about 360,000 clones, with 10% to 15% found just once. Sequenced input: naive CD4+ T cells from blood. The receptors stem from a man aged 18 to 35 in good health.

This clone appeared a few times. The V and J genes are TRBV28 and TRBJ1-2; D call uncertain. With 2 bases removed from V and 5 bases from J, the gap between germline ends came to 3 bases. Germline-derived CDR1 and CDR2 are MDHEN and SYDVKM. The CDR3 totals 11 residues. The CDR3, as DNA: TGTGCCAGCAGTTTACGGTATGGCTACACCTTC. Protein sequence: CASSLRYGYTF.

This clone was observed a few times. The genes are TRBV4-3 and TRBJ2-1; 7 bases are a match to TRBD1. The J segment lost 4 bases and the V segment lost 2 bases, leaving 8 bases of the junction unmatched. This CDR3 region has 16 residues. Germline lookup yields CDR1 LGHNA and CDR2 YSLEER. The CDR3 nucleotides are TGCGCCAGCAGCCAACCTACACAGGGGATATACAATGAGCAGTTCTTC. This encodes CASSQPTQGIYNEQFF.

The J gene is TRBJ2-3, the V gene TRBV2; 11 bases are shared with TRBD2. There are 19 residues in the CDR3. Germline CDR1 reads SNHLY; CDR2 reads FYNNEI. The V and J ends lost 7 bases and 1 base, in that order; junction bases with no gene match: 16. In DNA, the CDR3 is TGTGCCAGCAACCCCTCTCCCTTTTCTAGCGGGGGGCGCACAGATACGCAGTATTTT. It is translated as CASNPSPFSSGGRTDTQYF. The complete variable domain, with remaining parts taken from reference TRBV2 and TRBJ2-3, reads EPEVTQTPSHQVTQMGQEVILRCVPISNHLYFYWYRQILGQKVEFLVSFYNNEISEKSEIFDDQFSVERPDGSNFTLKIRSTKLEDSAMYFCASNPSPFSSGGRTDTQYFGPGTRLTVL.

The V gene is TRBV5-1, the J gene TRBJ2-7; D remains unclear. CDR1 is SGHRS and CDR2 is YFSETQ in the germline V gene. CDR3 length: 12 amino acids. V lost 5 bases and J lost 3, with 9 bases in between. The CDR3 sequence is CASSDGYYEQYF. The CDR3 DNA sequence: TGCGCCAGCAGTGACGGGTACTACGAGCAGTACTTC.

This clone occurred a few times. The chain carries TRBV15 and TRBJ1-1; D is perhaps TRBD1 (5 bases). CDR3 length: 12 residues. Germline V lookup: CDR1 LNHNV, CDR2 YYDKDF (reference sequence). V lost 4 bases to trimming and J lost 5 bases, with 8 bases between them. CDR3 sequence reads: CATSIRGTEAFF. The CDR3, as DNA: TGTGCCACCAGCATACGGGGGACTGAAGCTTTCTTT.

A few counts support this clone. This chain uses TRBV7-2 with TRBJ2-5; D not resolved. V dropped 5 bases and J dropped 4 bases, with 8 bases sitting between them. The CDR3 contains 12 residues. Germline V gene data show CDR1 as SGHTA and CDR2 as FQGNSA. The CDR3 DNA reads TGTGCCAGCAGCGTTAGAAGAGAGACCCAGTACTTC. This encodes CASSVRRETQYF. Complete variable domain (other parts from reference TRBV7-2 and TRBJ2-5): GAGVSQSPSNKVTEKGKDVELRCDPISGHTALYWYRQSLGQGLEFLIYFQGNSAPDKSGLPSDRFSAERTGGSVSTLTIQRTQQEDSAVYLCASSVRRETQYFGPGTRLLVL.

The chain uses TRBV7-6 and TRBJ1-4; TRBD1 aligns across 7 bases. The CDR3 contains 16 residues. Germline trimming cut 3 bases from V and 4 bases from J; bases unmatched to any gene: 8. Germline V lookup: CDR1 SGHVS, CDR2 FNYEAQ. The CDR3 DNA sequence: TGTGCCAGCAGCTTCCTATCGACAGGGAATAATGAAAAACTGTTTTTT. Its protein is CASSFLSTGNNEKLFF.

V gene TRBV6-5 combines with J gene TRBJ2-6; weak D call: TRBD2 (5 bases). Germline CDR1 is MNHEY and CDR2 is SVGAGI. Trimming took 7 bases from V and 0 from J, leaving 10 bases between them. The CDR3 runs to 15 residues. Written as DNA, the CDR3 is TGTGCCAGCAACCCCCGGGGCTCTGGGGCCAACGTCCTGACTTTC. It translates to CASNPRGSGANVLTF.

The chain combines TRBV2 with TRBJ2-7; TRBD1 might be the D (5 bases). Germline CDR1 and CDR2: SNHLY and FYNNEI. Deletions cut 4 bases from V and 3 bases from J, with 10 bases between. CDR3 length equals 13 residues. The DNA for the CDR3 is TGTGCCAGCAGTGGAGGCAGGGACTACGAGCAGTACTTC. It codes for CASSGGRDYEQYF.

The genes are TRBV4-2 and TRBJ2-3, with 8 bases identical to TRBD2. This CDR3 spans 17 amino acids. Per the germline V gene, CDR1 is LGHNA and CDR2 is YNFKEQ. The trim removed 0 bases at V and 0 bases at J, leaving 5 bases unmatched. CDR3 amino acids: CASSQDLSGVSTDTQYF. CDR3 DNA: TGTGCCAGCAGCCAAGATCTTAGCGGGGTTAGCACAGATACGCAGTATTTT.

This sequence joins TRBV5-1 and TRBJ1-2, with 12 bases lining up with TRBD1. The germline V gene encodes CDR1 SGHRS and CDR2 YFSETQ. V shed 4 bases and J 0 bases; nucleotides not matched to a gene: 4. This CDR3 spans 16 amino acids. CDR3 sequence: CASSRGQGAPNYGYTF. Written as DNA, the CDR3 is TGCGCCAGCAGCCGGGGACAGGGGGCACCTAACTATGGCTACACCTTC. Supplemented by reference TRBV5-1 and TRBJ1-2, the full variable domain reads KAGVTQTPRYLIKTRGQQVTLSCSPISGHRSVSWYQQTPGQGLQFLFEYFSETQRNKGNFPGRFSGRQFSNSRSEMNVSTLELGDSALYLCASSRGQGAPNYGYTFGSGTRLTVV.

This clone was counted a few times. The same CDR3 is also encoded by other DNA sequences in this sample. J is TRBJ1-1 and V is TRBV18, with D possibly TRBD1 on 5 matching bases. Germline CDR1 reads KGHSH; CDR2 reads LQKENI. The ends were cut back, 3 bases at V and 3 bases at J, with 8 bases in the middle. The CDR3 has 13 amino acids. The CDR3 nucleotides are TGTGCCAGCTCACCGGGGGGGGACACTGAAGCTTTCTTT. Protein: CASSPGGDTEAFF. Filled out from reference TRBV18 and TRBJ1-1, the complete variable domain reads NAGVMQNPRHLVRRRGQEARLRCSPMKGHSHVYWYRQLPEEGLKFMVYLQKENIIDESGMPKERFSAEFPKEGPSILRIQQVVRGDSAAYFCASSPGGDTEAFFGQGTRLTVV.

The V and J genes are TRBV7-2 and TRBJ1-2; 7 bases agree with TRBD1. V shed 5 bases, J shed 2 bases, and the junction held 2 bases outside the gene matches. The CDR3 runs to 13 residues. Germline CDR1 and CDR2: SGHTA and FQGNSA. The CDR3 DNA reads TGTGCCAGCAGCAAACAGGGGAACTATGGCTACACCTTC. Protein product: CASSKQGNYGYTF.

This clone was detected once. The CDR3 does not close with the conserved phenylalanine or tryptophan, likely indicating a read error. It is unclear where the CDR3 begins or ends on the DNA, so no DNA is shown, and the CDR3 is as TCRdb lists it. The genes are TRBV6-1 and TRBJ2-7; whether TRBD1, the table's D call, matches the DNA was not checked. Germline V gene sequence: CDR1 MNHNS, CDR2 SASEGT. With termini counted, the CDR3 has 9 amino acids. CDR3 region: CANRDRGWN.

This clone appeared a few times. This chain uses TRBV19 with TRBJ2-5; tentative D call: TRBD2 (5 bases). This CDR3 has 17 residues. The germline V gene encodes CDR1 LNHDA and CDR2 SQIVND (reference sequence). Between the trimmed V and J ends, which lost 4 bases and 5 bases, there was a span of 23 bases. The CDR3 loop is CASSTYPWQARGETQYF. In nucleotides, the CDR3 is TGTGCCAGTAGTACCTACCCATGGCAAGCTCGCGGGGAGACCCAGTACTTC. Full variable domain (remainder filled in from reference TRBV19 and TRBJ2-5): DGGITQSPKYLFRKEGQNVTLSCEQNLNHDAMYWYRQDPGQGLRLIYYSQIVNDFQKGDIAEGYSVSREKKESFPLTVTSAQKNPTAFYLCASSTYPWQARGETQYFGPGTRLLVL.

This clone was observed a handful of times. The chain links TRBV10-3 to TRBJ1-2; 7 bases align to TRBD1. Trimming removed 7 bases from V and 2 bases from J; junction bases left unmatched: 4. Germline V gene data show CDR1 as ENHRY and CDR2 as SYGVKD. The CDR3 is made up of 13 amino acids. CDR3 residues: CAITGQDNYGYTF. The CDR3 nucleotides are TGTGCCATCACCGGACAGGACAACTATGGCTACACCTTC.

This clone was counted only a few times. For the CDR3, the DNA is TGCAGCGCCCAGAGCAGGGGGGAATATCAAGAGACCCAGTACTTC. Translation gives CSAQSRGEYQETQYF. The rearrangement links TRBV29-1 to TRBJ2-5; TRBD1 might be the D (7 bases). This CDR3 has 15 residues. Trimming left V 7 bases short and J 2 bases short, with 20 bases between. Looked up from germline, CDR1 is SQVTM and CDR2 is ANQGSEA.

The chain is built from TRBV5-4 and TRBJ2-2, with 7 bases lining up with TRBD1. With V trimmed by 3 bases and J by 6 bases, 8 bases remained unmatched. This CDR3 contains 15 residues. Germline V lookup: CDR1 SGHNT, CDR2 YYREEE (reference sequence). CDR3 in amino acids: CASSSQGISAGELFF. CDR3 DNA: TGTGCCAGCAGCTCACAGGGGATTTCGGCCGGGGAGCTGTTTTTT.

This clone has more than one count but fewer than ten. The chain has TRBV6-1 and TRBJ2-3; D not resolved. Per germline, CDR1 MNHNS and CDR2 SASEGT. This CDR3 has 14 amino acids. V gave up 8 bases and J gave up 0 bases, with 12 bases separating them. CDR3 loop: CASGPPRSTDTQYF. Written as DNA, the CDR3 is TGTGCCAGCGGGCCCCCACGTAGCACAGATACGCAGTATTTT.

This clone was recorded a few times. The chain is built from TRBV10-3 and TRBJ2-7; no clear D. The ends were cut back, 2 bases at V and 1 base at J, with 21 bases in the middle. The V gene's germline CDR1 is ENHRY and CDR2 SYGVKD. CDR3 length: 18 residues. The CDR3 coding sequence is TGTGCCATCAGTGAGCCGAGAGGCAGCGTTTCCAAATCCTACGAGCAGTACTTC. This gives the protein CAISEPRGSVSKSYEQYF.

This clone was counted once. The chain has TRBV7-6 and TRBJ2-7, with 12 bases fitting TRBD1. Trimming cost V 4 bases and J 6 bases; bases outside gene matches: 7. CDR3 size: 15 residues. Per the germline V gene, CDR1 is SGHVS and CDR2 is FNYEAQ. CDR3 in DNA: TGTGCCAGCAGCTCTCCGGGGACAGGGGGCTTCGAGCAGTACTTC. Amino acid sequence: CASSSPGTGGFEQYF.

The chain is built from TRBV18 and TRBJ1-1; 9 nucleotides agree with TRBD1. Germline lookup yields CDR1 KGHSH and CDR2 LQKENI. The CDR3 is 15 amino acids. With 3 bases clipped from V and 4 bases from J, the junction kept 6 bases outside the gene matches. The CDR3, as DNA: TGTGCCAGCTCACCGATACAGGGGGCCAGCACTGAAGCTTTCTTT. It specifies CASSPIQGASTEAFF.

The rearrangement joins TRBV9 to TRBJ2-3; 11 nucleotides agree with TRBD2. This CDR3 spans 15 amino acids. The V segment lost 4 bases and the J segment 2 bases; nucleotides outside the gene matches: 3. Germline-derived CDR1 and CDR2 are SGDLS and YYNGEE. The CDR3 region is CASSISGGATDTQYF. DNA of the CDR3: TGTGCCAGCAGCATTAGCGGGGGGGCCACAGATACGCAGTATTTT.

This clone was detected a few times. The chain joins TRBV28 to TRBJ2-7; D remains ambiguous. Germline V gives CDR1 MDHEN, CDR2 SYDVKM. Trimming pared 2 bases from V and 9 bases from J, leaving 8 bases between. The CDR3 totals 11 residues. DNA for the CDR3: TGTGCCAGCAGTTTACCCGGCGGGCAGTACTTC. Its translation: CASSLPGGQYF.

The chain couples TRBV7-2 to TRBJ2-1; the match to TRBD1 covers 10 bases. CDR1 and CDR2 (germline): SGHTA, FQGNSA. The CDR3 runs 15 residues. Unmatched junction bases numbered 8, after V lost 5 bases and J lost 7 bases. The CDR3 loop reads CASSPGTGVTNEQFF. The CDR3 region has the DNA TGTGCCAGCAGCCCGGGGACAGGGGTTACGAATGAGCAGTTCTTC.

This clone was observed a handful of times. The genes are TRBV5-1 and TRBJ2-2; 10 bases align to TRBD1. Germline CDR1 is SGHRS and CDR2 is YFSETQ. The CDR3 extends over 16 amino acids. V trimming: 4 bases; J trimming: 2 bases; junction bases outside the gene matches: 5. The CDR3 sequence: CASSPDRGLNTGELFF. The CDR3 DNA sequence: TGCGCCAGCAGCCCCGACAGGGGGCTTAACACCGGGGAGCTGTTTTTT.

The chain carries TRBV7-6 and TRBJ2-7; D might be TRBD1 (6 bases). This CDR3 region has 14 residues. V lost 5 bases to trimming and J lost 7 bases, with 18 bases between them. Per the germline V gene, CDR1 is SGHVS and CDR2 is FNYEAQ. The chain's CDR3 is CASSVGLAQGEQYF. CDR3 coding DNA: TGTGCCAGCAGCGTCGGACTCGCTCAGGGGGAGCAGTACTTC.

This clone was detected a few times. The chain is built from TRBV29-1 and TRBJ2-3, with 11 bases matching TRBD2. CDR1 and CDR2 from the germline V gene are SQVTM and ANQGSEA. The CDR3 is made up of 13 amino acids. V trimming: 7 bases; J trimming: 4 bases; junction bases outside the gene matches: 4. CDR3 in DNA: TGCAGCGAACTAGCGGGGGCGGCAGATACGCAGTATTTT. Its translation: CSELAGAADTQYF.